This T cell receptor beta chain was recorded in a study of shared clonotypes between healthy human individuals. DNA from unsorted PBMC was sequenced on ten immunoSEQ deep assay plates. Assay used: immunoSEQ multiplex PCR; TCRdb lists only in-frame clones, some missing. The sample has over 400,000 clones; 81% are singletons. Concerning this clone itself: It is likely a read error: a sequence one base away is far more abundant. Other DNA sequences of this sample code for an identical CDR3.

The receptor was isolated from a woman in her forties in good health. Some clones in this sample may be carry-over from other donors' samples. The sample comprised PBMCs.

CDR3 DNA sequence: TGTGCCAGCTCACCAAAGGCAGGGGGCGCCTCTGGAAACACCATATATTTT. It specifies CASSPKAGGASGNTIYF. The rearrangement joins TRBV18 to TRBJ1-3, with 8 bases identical to TRBD1. Per the germline V gene, CDR1 is KGHSH and CDR2 is LQKENI. The J segment lost 0 bases and the V segment lost 2 bases, leaving 6 bases of the junction unmatched. This CDR3 is 17 amino acids long.